The 6 T cell receptor beta chains listed next were all sequenced from one sample in a study of blood T cell repertoires in COVID-19 (dated by TCRdb to 2020 to 2022). The library was built by means of the immunoSEQ multiplex PCR assay. The source is immuneACCESS, and TCRdb retained only in-frame sequences with V and J called. Part of the clones is not carried over; for the studies checked, unresolved V genes explain less than half of this, and the remainder is unexplained. For this sample the table gives approximately 140,000 clones, of which about 80% were detected only once. The ten largest clones add up to 3.9% of the sample. Specimen: PBMCs or T cells enriched from blood (not recorded which). The receptors shown here come from a man aged 45 to 65 in a cohort exposed to, infected with or recovered from COVID-19 (not recorded which).

The chain couples TRBV6-2 or TRBV6-3 to TRBJ1-6, with D perhaps TRBD1 (5 bases). CDR1 and CDR2 from the germline V gene are MNHEY and SVGEGT. CDR3 length: 17 residues. Deletions cut 6 bases from V and 3 bases from J, with 18 bases between. CDR3 sequence reads: CASSPRGGGNYNSPLHF. CDR3 DNA sequence: TGTGCCAGCAGCCCTAGGGGCGGGGGAAACTATAATTCACCCCTCCACTTT.

The chain combines TRBV10-1 with TRBJ2-4, with 7 bases that match TRBD2. Germline CDR1 reads WNHNN; CDR2 reads SYGVQD (reference sequence). This CDR3 comprises 17 residues. Trimming took 1 base from V and 0 from J; bases not matched to a gene: 6. CDR3 DNA: TGCGCCAGCAGTGAGTTTCTAGCGGCCTTAGCCAAAAACATTCAGTACTTC. This codes for CASSEFLAALAKNIQYF.

CDR3 nucleotide sequence: TGCGCCAGCAGCTTAGGGGTAGAGTATAATTCACCCCTCCACTTT. Translated: CASSLGVEYNSPLHF. The chain employs TRBV5-1 and TRBJ1-6; the D gene is possibly TRBD1 (5 bases). CDR3 length equals 15 residues. CDR1 is SGHRS, CDR2 YFSETQ, per germline. Between the trimmed V and J ends, which lost 2 bases and 4 bases, there was a span of 10 bases. Together with reference TRBV5-1 and TRBJ1-6, the CDR3 gives the full variable domain: KAGVTQTPRYLIKTRGQQVTLSCSPISGHRSVSWYQQTPGQGLQFLFEYFSETQRNKGNFPGRFSGRQFSNSRSEMNVSTLELGDSALYLCASSLGVEYNSPLHFGNGTRLTVT.

The chain carries TRBV2 and TRBJ1-4, with a weak D call TRBD1 (5 bases). Per the germline V gene, CDR1 is SNHLY and CDR2 is FYNNEI. The length of the CDR3 is 12 residues. The germline V and J ends were trimmed by 8 bases and 8 bases, with 12 bases remaining between them. In nucleotides, the CDR3 is TGTGCCAGCCGCTTTGGGGGGGAAAAACTGTTTTTT. Translating it yields CASRFGGEKLFF.

The chain is built from TRBV24-1 and TRBJ2-2; TRBD1 agrees at 12 bases. CDR1 KGHDR and CDR2 SFDVKD come from the germline V gene. Germline trimming cut 5 bases from V and 1 base from J; bases unmatched to any gene: 19. This CDR3 contains 22 residues. The CDR3 region is CATSGVRGQGASGNLNTGELFF. The CDR3 DNA reads TGTGCCACCAGTGGTGTGCGGGGACAGGGGGCTAGCGGGAACCTGAACACCGGGGAGCTGTTTTTT.

The rearrangement joins TRBV7-9 to TRBJ2-7; 8 positions agree with TRBD1. Germline CDR1 SEHNR, CDR2 FQNEAQ (reference sequence). The CDR3 loop spans 13 amino acids. Trimming cost V 5 bases and J 6 bases; bases outside gene matches: 6. The CDR3 loop is CASSPGQGSEQYF. The DNA for the CDR3 is TGTGCCAGCAGCCCTGGACAGGGCTCCGAGCAGTACTTC. The variable domain in full, completed from reference TRBV7-9 and TRBJ2-7, reads DTGVSQNPRHKITKRGQNVTFRCDPISEHNRLYWYRQTLGQGPEFLTYFQNEAQLEKSRLLSDRFSAERPKGSFSTLEIQRTEQGDSAMYLCASSPGQGSEQYFGPGTRLTVT.